The T cell receptor (beta chain) under discussion was sequenced for a study of blood T cell repertoires in COVID-19. Source study methods: How many nucleated cells were present was estimated from reference gene primer amplification. The protocol was immunoSEQ multiplex PCR, while the TCRdb copy is restricted to in-frame clones and leaves out a portion. V, J and clone size were drawn from that table, and D and trimming were deduced from the DNA. The sample holds 120,000 to 150,000 clones, 70% to 90% seen once. With 6 bases removed from V and 1 base from J, the gap between germline ends came to 13 bases. Germline CDR1 reads MDHEN; CDR2 reads SYDVKM. The CDR3 covers 14 residues.

The clonotype comes from a human donor with acute or convalescent COVID-19. The donor label of this sample is uncertain. The rearrangement links TRBV28 to TRBJ2-7; D might be TRBD2 (6 bases). The sequencing input was peripheral blood. The CDR3 DNA is TGTGCCAGCAGCCGCTACGGGGGTTCCTACGAGCAGTACTTC. Amino acids: CASSRYGGSYEQYF.